The 5 T cell receptor beta chains below were found in one sample sequenced in a study of shared clonotypes between healthy human individuals. Generated by immunoSEQ multiplex PCR, the TCRdb table keeps only in-frame clones and is missing some. Altogether about 1,900,000 clones are present, about 94% being singletons, with the ten largest covering around 1.2%. The naive CD8 population came from CD45RO-negative cells selected for CCR7, without terminally differentiated effector memory CD45RA+ cells. Sequencing was carried out using naive CD8+ T cells sorted from blood. All receptors come from a man between 18 and 29 years old in good health.

The gene calls are TRBV5-6 and TRBJ2-7; 8 nucleotides line up with TRBD2. Germline V lookup: CDR1 SGHDT, CDR2 YYEEEE. This CDR3 contains 14 residues. V dropped 2 bases and J dropped 2; count of bases not matched to a gene: 3. CDR3 sequence (DNA): TGTGCCAGCAGCTTTAGCGGGGTCGCCTACGAGCAGTACTTC. It codes for CASSFSGVAYEQYF.

The rearrangement links TRBV6-6 to TRBJ1-2; no clear D. This CDR3 contains 13 residues. CDR1 and CDR2 from the germline V gene are MNHNY and SVGAGI (reference sequence). The V gene lost 6 bases and the J gene lost 1 base, with 9 bases spanning the gap. The CDR3: CASSLHLNYGYTF. The CDR3, as DNA: TGTGCCAGCAGCCTACACCTTAACTATGGCTACACCTTC.

V is TRBV5-1 and J is TRBJ2-7, with D uncertain. The CDR3 is 14 residues long. The V end was cut by 0 bases, the J end by 7 bases, with 14 bases between. Looked up from germline, CDR1 is SGHRS and CDR2 is YFSETQ. DNA of the CDR3: TGCGCCAGCAGCTTGGCGTATGGGGTCCCTGAGCAGTACTTC. Its translation is CASSLAYGVPEQYF.

This chain links TRBV6-1 with TRBJ2-2, with TRBD1 identical over 7 bases. With 5 bases clipped from V and 5 bases from J, the junction kept 5 bases outside the gene matches. CDR1 and CDR2 (germline): MNHNS, SASEGT. This CDR3 contains 14 residues. The CDR3 spells CASSRQGGTGELFF. In DNA, the CDR3 is TGTGCCAGCAGTCGACAGGGTGGAACCGGGGAGCTGTTTTTT.

This chain uses TRBV5-1 with TRBJ1-1; D is possibly TRBD1 (6 bases). Trimming removed 4 bases from V and 11 bases from J, with 12 bases in between. The germline V gene has CDR1 SGHRS and CDR2 YFSETQ. The CDR3 has 11 amino acids. CDR3 DNA sequence: TGCGCCAGCAGCGCACAGGGAGCGGCTTTCTTT. Amino acid sequence: CASSAQGAAFF.